Sequencing of this T cell receptor (beta chain) was carried out in a study of persistence of HIV-infected CD4 T cells. About the study: Isolated cells were CMV- and HIV-1 Gag-responding CD4+ T cells. Overall study findings and caveats: Within sorted populations, more oligoclonal TCRs accompanied more oligoclonal proviruses.

The libraries were made with immunoSEQ version 4 in survey mode. Each sample used up to roughly 1 ug genomic DNA diluted to around 10 ng/uL. Only in-frame clones appear in the TCRdb table, and some are missing; sequencing was by immunoSEQ multiplex PCR. The table records approximately 31,000 clones, about four fifths of them present only once. Worth noting for this clone: Its antigen is not identified.

Cells were stimulated with CMV-infected fibroblast lysates at around 9.1 ug/mL. Sorted nonresponding memory CD4+ T cells were CD40L-negative, CD69-negative, CD45RO-high. Before stimulation, PBMCs underwent CD8+ T cell depletion. The V segment lost 6 bases and the J segment 6 bases; nucleotides outside the gene matches: 2. Germline V gives CDR1 LNHDA, CDR2 SQIVND (reference sequence). This CDR3 is built from 13 residues. This specimen was CD4+ T cells sorted from PBMCs after approximately 18-hour stimulation, taken from a patient who received antiretroviral therapy. V usage is TRBV19 and J usage is TRBJ1-5; 10 bases agree with TRBD1. The sequence derives from an adult woman with HIV who was CMV-seropositive. In DNA, the CDR3 is TGTGCCAGTAGCGGACAGGGGGGTCAGCCCCAGCATTTT. The encoded protein is CASSGQGGQPQHF.